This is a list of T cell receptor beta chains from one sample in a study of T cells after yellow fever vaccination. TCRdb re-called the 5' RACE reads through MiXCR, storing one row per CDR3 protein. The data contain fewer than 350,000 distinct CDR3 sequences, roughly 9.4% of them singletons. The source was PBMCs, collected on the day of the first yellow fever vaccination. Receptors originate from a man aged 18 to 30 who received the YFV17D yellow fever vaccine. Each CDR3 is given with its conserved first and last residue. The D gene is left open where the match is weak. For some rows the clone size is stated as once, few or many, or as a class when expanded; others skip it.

CDR3 protein: CASSYGLAGFSAGELFF; CDR3 DNA: TGTGCCAGCAGCTACGGACTAGCGGGGTTTAGCGCCGGGGAGCTGTTTTTT; CDR3 length: 17; V gene: TRBV5-5; D gene: TRBD2; J gene: TRBJ2-2; clone size: few
CDR3 protein: CASTPWRRGEQFF; CDR3 DNA: TGTGCCAGCACTCCCTGGCGGAGGGGGGAGCAGTTCTTC; CDR3 length: 13; V gene: TRBV7-2; D gene: -; J gene: TRBJ2-1; clone size: few
CDR3 protein: CASRGGDTGELFF; CDR3 DNA: TGTGCCAGCAGGGGGGGGGACACCGGGGAGCTGTTTTTT; CDR3 length: 13; V gene: TRBV7-3; D gene: TRBD2; J gene: TRBJ2-2; clone size: many
CDR3 protein: CASSLEEEQPQHF; CDR3 DNA: TGTGCCAGCAGCTTAGAGGAAGAGCAGCCCCAGCATTTT; CDR3 length: 13; V gene: TRBV7-8; D gene: -; J gene: TRBJ1-5; clone size: -
CDR3 protein: CASSLIQGIGEQFF; CDR3 DNA: TGTGCCAGCAGCTTGATACAGGGAATTGGTGAGCAGTTCTTC; CDR3 length: 14; V gene: TRBV7-9; D gene: -; J gene: TRBJ2-1; clone size: -
CDR3 protein: CASKARESTDTQYF; CDR3 DNA: TGTGCCAGCAAGGCCAGGGAAAGCACAGATACGCAGTATTTT; CDR3 length: 14; V gene: TRBV2; D gene: -; J gene: TRBJ2-3; clone size: few
CDR3 protein: CASSLEAGTQYF; CDR3 DNA: TGTGCCAGCAGCTTGGAAGCCGGGACCCAGTACTTC; CDR3 length: 12; V gene: TRBV5-8; D gene: -; J gene: TRBJ2-5; clone size: many
CDR3 protein: CASSSGTGGLAEAFF; CDR3 DNA: TGCGCCAGCAGCTCGGGAACAGGGGGCTTGGCTGAAGCTTTCTTT; CDR3 length: 15; V gene: TRBV5-1; D gene: TRBD1; J gene: TRBJ1-1; clone size: -
CDR3 protein: CASSQDHPGRFLPRRNTIYF; CDR3 DNA: TGTGCCAGCAGCCAAGATCATCCGGGGAGGTTTTTGCCGAGACGAAACACCATATATTTT; CDR3 length: 20; V gene: TRBV3-1; D gene: -; J gene: TRBJ1-3; clone size: few
CDR3 protein: CSAAGGGQPQHF; CDR3 DNA: TGCAGTGCTGCAGGGGGCGGGCAGCCCCAGCATTTT; CDR3 length: 12; V gene: TRBV20-1; D gene: TRBD1; J gene: TRBJ1-5; clone size: -
CDR3 protein: CASSRLPGQGITDTQYF; CDR3 DNA: TGTGCCAGCTCGCGACTTCCGGGACAGGGAATCACAGATACGCAGTATTTT; CDR3 length: 17; V gene: TRBV18; D gene: TRBD1; J gene: TRBJ2-3; clone size: -
CDR3 protein: CASSLRGLAGAATGELFF; CDR3 DNA: TGCGCCAGCAGCCTGCGGGGACTAGCGGGGGCCGCCACCGGGGAGCTGTTTTTT; CDR3 length: 18; V gene: TRBV4-1; D gene: TRBD2; J gene: TRBJ2-2; clone size: -
CDR3 protein: CASSSTSGSSYNEQFF; CDR3 DNA: TGTGCCAGCAGCTCGACTAGCGGATCATCCTACAATGAGCAGTTCTTC; CDR3 length: 16; V gene: TRBV7-3; D gene: TRBD2; J gene: TRBJ2-1; clone size: many
CDR3 protein: CSATTSGGTTGELFF; CDR3 DNA: TGCAGTGCAACGACTAGCGGGGGGACAACCGGGGAGCTGTTTTTT; CDR3 length: 15; V gene: TRBV20-1; D gene: TRBD2; J gene: TRBJ2-2; clone size: -
CDR3 protein: CASSPWGPSGDSPLHF; CDR3 DNA: TGCGCCAGCAGCCCCTGGGGACCCTCTGGTGATTCACCCCTCCACTTT; CDR3 length: 16; V gene: TRBV4-1; D gene: -; J gene: TRBJ1-6; clone size: few
CDR3 protein: CASRKDWGTGPNSNQPQHF; CDR3 DNA: TGCGCCAGCAGAAAAGATTGGGGGACAGGGCCTAATAGCAATCAGCCCCAGCATTTT; CDR3 length: 19; V gene: TRBV4-3; D gene: TRBD1; J gene: TRBJ1-5; clone size: few
CDR3 protein: CASSQDQGQGNSPLHF; CDR3 DNA: TGCGCCAGCAGCCAAGATCAGGGACAGGGGAATTCACCCCTCCACTTT; CDR3 length: 16; V gene: TRBV4-3; D gene: TRBD1; J gene: TRBJ1-6; clone size: -